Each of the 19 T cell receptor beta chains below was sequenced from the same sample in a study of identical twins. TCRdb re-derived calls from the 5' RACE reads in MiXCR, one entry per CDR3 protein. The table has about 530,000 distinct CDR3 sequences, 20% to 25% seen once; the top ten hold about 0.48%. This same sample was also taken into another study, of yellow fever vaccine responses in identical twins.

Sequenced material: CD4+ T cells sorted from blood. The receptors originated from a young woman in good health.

The CDR3 bases are TGTGCCAGCAGGGACTACAGGGCCGGGGCCGATGGCTACACCTTC. Translation: CASRDYRAGADGYTF. The J gene is TRBJ1-2, the V gene TRBV9; D is perhaps TRBD1 (6 bases). Germline V CDR1 and CDR2: SGDLS, YYNGEE. The CDR3 runs to 15 residues. V was clipped by 5 bases and J by 6 bases, with 20 bases between them.

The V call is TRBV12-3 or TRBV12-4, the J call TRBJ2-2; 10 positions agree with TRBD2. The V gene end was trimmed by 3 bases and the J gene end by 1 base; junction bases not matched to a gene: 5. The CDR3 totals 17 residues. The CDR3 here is CASSFTGLALNTGELFF. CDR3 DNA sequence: TGTGCCAGCAGTTTCACGGGACTAGCGTTGAACACCGGGGAGCTGTTTTTT.

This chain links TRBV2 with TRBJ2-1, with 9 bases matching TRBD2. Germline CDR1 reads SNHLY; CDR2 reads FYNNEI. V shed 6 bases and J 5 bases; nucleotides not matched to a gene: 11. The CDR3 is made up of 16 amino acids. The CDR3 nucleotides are TGTGCCAGCAGACGCGGACTAGCGCAGGGTCACAATGAGCAGTTCTTC. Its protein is CASRRGLAQGHNEQFF. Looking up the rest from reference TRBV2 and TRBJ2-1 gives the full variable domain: EPEVTQTPSHQVTQMGQEVILRCVPISNHLYFYWYRQILGQKVEFLVSFYNNEISEKSEIFDDQFSVERPDGSNFTLKIRSTKLEDSAMYFCASRRGLAQGHNEQFFGPGTRLTVL.

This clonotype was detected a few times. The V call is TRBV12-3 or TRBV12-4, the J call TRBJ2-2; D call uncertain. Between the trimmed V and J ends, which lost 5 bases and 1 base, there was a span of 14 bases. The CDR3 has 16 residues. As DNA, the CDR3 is TGTGCCAGCAGTCCCTCGGGCTCGATGAACACCGGGGAGCTGTTTTTT. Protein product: CASSPSGSMNTGELFF.

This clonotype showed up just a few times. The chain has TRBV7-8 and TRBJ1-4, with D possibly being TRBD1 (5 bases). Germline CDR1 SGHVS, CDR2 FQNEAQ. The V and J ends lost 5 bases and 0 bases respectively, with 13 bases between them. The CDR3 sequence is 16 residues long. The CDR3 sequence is CASSRGWAATNEKLFF. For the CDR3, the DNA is TGTGCCAGCAGCCGGGGGTGGGCTGCAACTAATGAAAAACTGTTTTTT.

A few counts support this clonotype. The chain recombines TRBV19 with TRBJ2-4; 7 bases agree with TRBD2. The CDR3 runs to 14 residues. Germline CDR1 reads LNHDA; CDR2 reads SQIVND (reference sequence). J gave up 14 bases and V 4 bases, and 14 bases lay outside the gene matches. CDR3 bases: TGTGCCAGTAGTAAGGCCCCGGGACTACCAAACGAGTACTTC. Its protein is CASSKAPGLPNEYF.

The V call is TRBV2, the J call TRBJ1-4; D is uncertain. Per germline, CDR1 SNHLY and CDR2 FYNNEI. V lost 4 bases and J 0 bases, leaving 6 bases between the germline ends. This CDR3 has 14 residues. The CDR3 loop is CASSAVTTNEKLFF. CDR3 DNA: TGTGCCAGCAGTGCAGTGACAACTAATGAAAAACTGTTTTTT.

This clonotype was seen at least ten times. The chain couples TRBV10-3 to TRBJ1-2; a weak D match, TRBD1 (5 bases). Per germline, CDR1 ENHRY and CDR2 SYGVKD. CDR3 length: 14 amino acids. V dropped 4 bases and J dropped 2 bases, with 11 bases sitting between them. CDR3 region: CAISGQGGNYGYTF. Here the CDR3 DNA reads TGTGCCATCAGTGGTCAGGGTGGAAACTATGGCTACACCTTC.

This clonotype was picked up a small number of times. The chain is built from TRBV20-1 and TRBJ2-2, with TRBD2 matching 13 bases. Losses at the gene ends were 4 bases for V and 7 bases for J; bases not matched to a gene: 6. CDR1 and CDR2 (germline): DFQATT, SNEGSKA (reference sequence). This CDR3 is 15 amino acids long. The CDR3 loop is CSATTSGGAFGELFF. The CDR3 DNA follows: TGCAGTGCTACCACTAGCGGGGGGGCGTTCGGGGAGCTGTTTTTT.

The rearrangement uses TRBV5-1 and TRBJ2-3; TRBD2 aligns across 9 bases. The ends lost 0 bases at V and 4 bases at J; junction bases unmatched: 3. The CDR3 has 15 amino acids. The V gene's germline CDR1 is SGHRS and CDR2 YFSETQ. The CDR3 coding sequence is TGCGCCAGCAGCTTGGTTAGCGGGAGTGCAGATACGCAGTATTTT. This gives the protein CASSLVSGSADTQYF.

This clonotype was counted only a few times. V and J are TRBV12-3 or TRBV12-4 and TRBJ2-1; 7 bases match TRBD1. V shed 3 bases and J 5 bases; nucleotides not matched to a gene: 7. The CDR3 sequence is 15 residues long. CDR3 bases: TGTGCCAGCAGTTTCGTACAGGGGAGTCACAATGAGCAGTTCTTC. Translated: CASSFVQGSHNEQFF.

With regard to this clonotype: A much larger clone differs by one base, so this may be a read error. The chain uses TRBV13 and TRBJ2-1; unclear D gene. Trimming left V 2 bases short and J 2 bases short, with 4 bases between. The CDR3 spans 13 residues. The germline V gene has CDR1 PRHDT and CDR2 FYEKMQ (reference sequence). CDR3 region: CASSLQAYNEQFF. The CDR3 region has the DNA TGTGCCAGCAGCTTACAGGCCTACAATGAGCAGTTCTTC.

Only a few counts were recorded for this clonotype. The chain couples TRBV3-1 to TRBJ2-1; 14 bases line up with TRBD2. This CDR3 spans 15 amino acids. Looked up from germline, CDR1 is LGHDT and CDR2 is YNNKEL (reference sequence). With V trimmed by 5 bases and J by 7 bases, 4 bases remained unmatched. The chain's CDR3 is CASSTGTSGGNEQFF. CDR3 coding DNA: TGTGCCAGCAGCACCGGGACTAGCGGGGGAAATGAGCAGTTCTTC.

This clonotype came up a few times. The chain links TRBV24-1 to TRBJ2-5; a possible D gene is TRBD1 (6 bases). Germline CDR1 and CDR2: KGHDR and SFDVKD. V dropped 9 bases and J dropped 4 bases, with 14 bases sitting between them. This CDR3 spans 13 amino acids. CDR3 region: CATDPGEGETQYF. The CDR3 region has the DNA TGTGCCACCGATCCAGGGGAAGGAGAGACCCAGTACTTC.

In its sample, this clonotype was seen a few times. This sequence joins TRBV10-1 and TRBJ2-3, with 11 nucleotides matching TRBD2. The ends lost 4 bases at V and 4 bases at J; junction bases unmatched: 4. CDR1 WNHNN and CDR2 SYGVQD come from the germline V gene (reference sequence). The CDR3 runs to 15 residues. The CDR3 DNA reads TGCGCCAGCAGTGGGGGGACTAGCGGAGCAGATACGCAGTATTTT. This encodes CASSGGTSGADTQYF.

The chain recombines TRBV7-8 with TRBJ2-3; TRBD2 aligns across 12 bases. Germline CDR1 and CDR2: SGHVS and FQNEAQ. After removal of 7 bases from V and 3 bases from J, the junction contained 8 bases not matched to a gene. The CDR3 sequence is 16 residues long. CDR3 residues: CASTRLAGVGTDTQYF. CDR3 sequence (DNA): TGTGCCAGCACCCGACTAGCGGGGGTTGGAACAGATACGCAGTATTTT. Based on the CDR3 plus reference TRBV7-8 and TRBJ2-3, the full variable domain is GAGVSQSPRYKVAKRGQDVALRCDPISGHVSLFWYQQALGQGPEFLTYFQNEAQLDKSGLPSDRFFAERPEGSVSTLKIQRTQQEDSAVYLCASTRLAGVGTDTQYFGPGTRLTVL.

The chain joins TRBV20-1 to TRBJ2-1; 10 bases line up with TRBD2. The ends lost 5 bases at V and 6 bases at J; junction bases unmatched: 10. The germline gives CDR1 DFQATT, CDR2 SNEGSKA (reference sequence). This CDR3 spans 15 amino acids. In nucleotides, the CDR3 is TGCAGTGCTGGCCTCCTAGCGGGAGTAGGCAATGAGCAGTTCTTC. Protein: CSAGLLAGVGNEQFF.

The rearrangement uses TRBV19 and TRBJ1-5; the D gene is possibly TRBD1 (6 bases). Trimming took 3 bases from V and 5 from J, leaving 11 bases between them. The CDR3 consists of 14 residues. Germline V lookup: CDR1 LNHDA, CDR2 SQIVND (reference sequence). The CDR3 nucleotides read TGTGCCAGTAGTATTTCGAGGGGGGATCAGCCCCAGCATTTT. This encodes CASSISRGDQPQHF.

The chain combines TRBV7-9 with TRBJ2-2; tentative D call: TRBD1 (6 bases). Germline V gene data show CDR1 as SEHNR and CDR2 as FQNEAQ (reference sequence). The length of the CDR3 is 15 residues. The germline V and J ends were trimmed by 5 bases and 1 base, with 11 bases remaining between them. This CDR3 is CASSLTGMNTGELFF. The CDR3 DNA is TGTGCCAGCAGCCTCACAGGGATGAACACCGGGGAGCTGTTTTTT.